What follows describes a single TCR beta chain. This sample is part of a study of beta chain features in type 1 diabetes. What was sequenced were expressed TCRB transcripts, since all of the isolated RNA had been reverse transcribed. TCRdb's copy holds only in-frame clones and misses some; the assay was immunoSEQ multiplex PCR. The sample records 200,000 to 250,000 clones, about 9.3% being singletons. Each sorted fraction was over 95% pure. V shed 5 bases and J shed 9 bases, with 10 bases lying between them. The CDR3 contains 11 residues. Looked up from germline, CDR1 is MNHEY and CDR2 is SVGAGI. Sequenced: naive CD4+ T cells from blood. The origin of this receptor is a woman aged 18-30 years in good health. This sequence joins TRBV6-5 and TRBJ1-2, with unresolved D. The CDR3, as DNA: TGTGCCAGCAGTCCCCGTCTACGCTACACCTTC. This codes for CASSPRLRYTF.